The next 8 T cell receptor beta chains were all read from a single sample in a study of blood T cell repertoires in COVID-19. Data came from immunoSEQ multiplex PCR; TCRdb stores just in-frame clones and leaves some out. The data contain about 120,000 clones, about 80% of them singletons. Sequenced: peripheral blood. The receptors were sampled from an elderly woman with acute or convalescent COVID-19.

The chain recombines TRBV7-9 with TRBJ2-1; 7 nucleotides match TRBD1. Germline V gene sequence: CDR1 SEHNR, CDR2 FQNEAQ (reference sequence). Trimming cost V 4 bases and J 4 bases; bases outside gene matches: 7. CDR3 length equals 15 residues. The CDR3 region has the DNA TGTGCCAGCAGCTCACAGGGGCCGGGATACAATGAGCAGTTCTTC. Its protein product is CASSSQGPGYNEQFF.

The V call is TRBV5-1, the J call TRBJ2-3; 14 nucleotides align to TRBD2. CDR3 size: 15 residues. Per the germline V gene, CDR1 is SGHRS and CDR2 is YFSETQ. Germline trimming cut 4 bases from V and 4 bases from J; bases unmatched to any gene: 2. CDR3 sequence (DNA): TGCGCCAGCAGCGCGGGACTAGCGGGGGCAGATACGCAGTATTTT. Its translation: CASSAGLAGADTQYF.

The V and J genes are TRBV25-1 and TRBJ1-2, with D possibly TRBD1 on 6 matching bases. Trimming shortened V by 6 bases and J by 5 bases, and 16 bases separated the two germline ends. CDR1 MGHDK and CDR2 SYGVNS come from the germline V gene. The CDR3 has 14 amino acids. The CDR3 loop is CASRRGGGSYGYTF. CDR3 in DNA: TGTGCCAGCAGGAGGGGAGGGGGGTCGTATGGCTACACCTTC.

This sequence joins TRBV18 and TRBJ1-2; 7 nucleotides agree with TRBD1. CDR3 length: 14 residues. V was pared by 3 bases and J by 3 bases, with 4 bases of the junction left unmatched. The germline gives CDR1 KGHSH, CDR2 LQKENI. In nucleotides, the CDR3 is TGTGCCAGCTCACCGGCCGGGACAGACTATGGCTACACCTTC. It translates to CASSPAGTDYGYTF. Complete variable domain (other parts from reference TRBV18 and TRBJ1-2): NAGVMQNPRHLVRRRGQEARLRCSPMKGHSHVYWYRQLPEEGLKFMVYLQKENIIDESGMPKERFSAEFPKEGPSILRIQQVVRGDSAAYFCASSPAGTDYGYTFGSGTRLTVV.

The V call is TRBV13, the J call TRBJ2-1, with TRBD2 as a possible D gene (6 bases). Trimming took off 3 bases at V and 0 bases at J, with 12 bases between the two ends. CDR3 length: 16 residues. Germline-derived CDR1 and CDR2 are PRHDT and FYEKMQ (reference sequence). In DNA form, the CDR3 reads TGTGCCAGCAGCTTCAGACTAGTCCGCTCCTACAATGAGCAGTTCTTC. Translating it yields CASSFRLVRSYNEQFF.

The J gene is TRBJ2-6, the V gene TRBV6-2 or TRBV6-3, with unresolved D. The CDR3 runs to 15 residues. Germline V lookup: CDR1 MNHEY, CDR2 SVGEGT. Trimming pared 0 bases from V and 7 bases from J, leaving 10 bases between. For the CDR3, the DNA is TGTGCCAGCAGTTACTCGATGACTGAAGCCAACGTCCTGACTTTC. Its protein is CASSYSMTEANVLTF.

V is TRBV27 and J is TRBJ1-3; 7 nucleotides line up with TRBD1. Germline-derived CDR1 and CDR2 are MNHEY and SMNVEV (reference sequence). After removal of 5 bases from V and 4 bases from J, the junction contained 5 bases not matched to a gene. The CDR3 contains 14 residues. The CDR3 DNA is TGTGCCAGCAGTCCACGGACAGGAGGAAACACCATATATTTT. It encodes CASSPRTGGNTIYF.

This chain uses TRBV3-1 (or the pseudogene TRBV3-2) with TRBJ2-7; possible D gene TRBD2, 7 bases. This CDR3 has 15 residues. V was pared by 4 bases and J by 1 base, with 14 bases between. Germline V gene lookup returns CDR1 LGHDT and CDR2 YNNKEL (reference sequence). The CDR3 DNA follows: TGTGCCAGCAGCCGGGGGGGGCTGGCATCCTACGAGCAGTACTTC. Its protein product is CASSRGGLASYEQYF.